What follows describes a single T cell receptor beta chain. The entry originates in a study of cytotoxic CD8 clonotypes in ibrutinib-treated CLL. This table comes from immunoSEQ multiplex PCR, and its TCRdb copy is limited to in-frame clones, with some not included. The profile covers 190,000 or so clones, with approximately 68% appearing a single time and around 15% taken by the ten largest. V lost 4 bases and J 0 bases, leaving 14 bases between the germline ends. CDR1 and CDR2 from the germline V gene are SGDLS and YYNGEE. This CDR3 is built from 16 residues. The sequence came from a human donor with chronic lymphocytic leukemia. The sample here was PBMCs, taken after 24 months of ibrutinib treatment. The chain recombines TRBV9 with TRBJ2-1; D is unresolved. CDR3 sequence: CASSSGSPSSYNEQFF. The CDR3 DNA reads TGTGCCAGCAGCTCCGGCTCTCCAAGCTCCTACAATGAGCAGTTCTTC.